This is a list of T cell receptor beta chains from one sample in a study of T cells after posttransplantation cyclophosphamide. Repertoires were generated with immunoSEQ multiplex PCR, while TCRdb's copy carries only in-frame clones and drops some. The sample has approximately 56,000 clones; 85% to 95% are singletons. Material for sequencing was PBMCs. The receptors were gathered from a woman aged 25-40 years in good health and a related stem cell transplant donor. The CDR3 runs from the conserved cysteine through the conserved F or W. The order of the fields is V gene, J gene, D gene, CDR3 DNA, CDR3 protein. D genes are given only for firm matches.

v_gene: TRBV5-4; j_gene: TRBJ2-3; d_gene: TRBD2; CDR3nt: TGTGCCAGCAGCCCAGGACTAGCGGGGTACACAGATACGCAGTATTTT; CDR3aa: CASSPGLAGYTDTQYF
v_gene: TRBV5-1; j_gene: TRBJ1-2; d_gene: TRBD1; CDR3nt: TGCGCCAGCAGCTTGGGGGGACAGGGTATAAGCTACACCTTC; CDR3aa: CASSLGGQGISYTF
v_gene: TRBV19; j_gene: TRBJ1-2; d_gene: -; CDR3nt: TGTGCCAGTAGTCCGCAGGGTTCGGTTGGCTACACCTTC; CDR3aa: CASSPQGSVGYTF
v_gene: TRBV5-1; j_gene: TRBJ2-1; d_gene: TRBD2; CDR3nt: TGCGCCAGCAGCTTGGGGCGGGGGTCCTCCTACAATGAGCAGTTCTTC; CDR3aa: CASSLGRGSSYNEQFF
v_gene: TRBV11-3; j_gene: TRBJ2-3; d_gene: TRBD2; CDR3nt: TGTGCCAGCAGCCGGGGGGGGAACTTTATGGATACGCAGTATTTT; CDR3aa: CASSRGGNFMDTQYF
v_gene: TRBV5-1; j_gene: TRBJ1-3; d_gene: -; CDR3nt: TGCGCCAGCAGCTTGGACGGGTTCCACTCTGGAAACACCATATATTTT; CDR3aa: CASSLDGFHSGNTIYF
v_gene: TRBV7-9; j_gene: TRBJ2-1; d_gene: -; CDR3nt: TGTGCCAGCAGCTTAGGAGTCAATGAGCAGTTCTTC; CDR3aa: CASSLGVNEQFF
v_gene: TRBV5-4; j_gene: TRBJ1-2; d_gene: -; CDR3nt: TGTGCCAGCAGCCCATACAGGGTATTAGACTATGGCTACACCTTC; CDR3aa: CASSPYRVLDYGYTF
v_gene: TRBV4-2; j_gene: TRBJ1-4; d_gene: -; CDR3nt: TGTGCCAGCAGCCAAGATAGGAGAGCAACTAATGAAAAACTGTTTTTT; CDR3aa: CASSQDRRATNEKLFF
v_gene: TRBV14; j_gene: TRBJ2-7; d_gene: TRBD1; CDR3nt: TGTGCCAGCAGCCAGGGACAGGGGGCCTTCCACGAGCAGTACTTC; CDR3aa: CASSQGQGAFHEQYF
v_gene: TRBV25-1; j_gene: TRBJ1-2; d_gene: -; CDR3nt: TGTGCCAGCAGCCCCGGGGGGGGTGGCTACACCTTC; CDR3aa: CASSPGGGGYTF
v_gene: TRBV5-4; j_gene: TRBJ1-1; d_gene: TRBD1; CDR3nt: TGTGCCAGCAGCTTGGCTGACAGGGGCGGCACTGAAGCTTTCTTT; CDR3aa: CASSLADRGGTEAFF
v_gene: TRBV6-1; j_gene: TRBJ2-7; d_gene: -; CDR3nt: TGTGCCAGCAGGCGGCAGGGGATTTACGAGCAGTACTTC; CDR3aa: CASRRQGIYEQYF